These 17 T cell receptor beta chains share one sample of origin, sequenced in a study of tumor-infiltrating lymphocytes in oesophageal squamous cell carcinoma. MiXCR, applied by TCRdb to the PCR reads, yields one record per CDR3 protein. The table lists more than 15,000 distinct CDR3 sequences, under 45% of them singletons. Sequenced: esophageal tumor tissue. Receptor source: a male donor with esophageal squamous cell carcinoma.

This clonotype appeared many times. The CDR3: CASSLLGGETQYF. The CDR3 region has the DNA TGTGCCAGCAGCTTACTTGGTGGAGAGACCCAGTACTTC. J is TRBJ2-5 and V is TRBV11-2; D ambiguous. The V end was cut by 2 bases, the J end by 4 bases, with 8 bases between. This CDR3 has 13 residues. CDR1 SGHAT and CDR2 FQNNGV come from the germline V gene.

This clonotype was found a few times. CDR3 DNA: TGTGCCAGTAGTATAGTGACGGGAAGATACAATGAGCAGTTCTTC. This encodes CASSIVTGRYNEQFF. The genes are TRBV19 and TRBJ2-1, with a tentative D call TRBD2 (5 bases). Germline V lookup: CDR1 LNHDA, CDR2 SQIVND (reference sequence). The CDR3 totals 15 residues. Trimming took 1 base from V and 4 from J, leaving 11 bases between them.

A few counts support this clonotype. This chain joins TRBV7-6 and TRBJ2-1; D is ambiguous. Germline CDR1 reads SGHVS; CDR2 reads FNYEAQ. Trimming removed 2 bases at V and 0 bases at J, with 5 bases between. CDR3 length: 14 amino acids. CDR3 amino acids: CASSLLISYNEQFF. The CDR3 DNA sequence: TGTGCCAGCAGCTTATTGATCTCCTACAATGAGCAGTTCTTC.

In this sample, this clonotype turned up a few times. The chain combines TRBV2 with TRBJ2-7; 8 bases fit TRBD1. CDR1 SNHLY and CDR2 FYNNEI come from the germline V gene. The CDR3 has 15 residues. The junction had 7 bases not matched to a gene; V was cut back by 6 bases and J by 0 bases. The CDR3 sequence is CASSGGQGFSYEQYF. The DNA for the CDR3 is TGTGCCAGCAGCGGAGGACAGGGTTTCTCCTACGAGCAGTACTTC.

As concerns this clonotype: An end of the junction does not agree with germline; a read error may underlie this. The chain is built from TRBV24-1 and TRBJ2-1; 12 bases map to TRBD2. Germline CDR1 and CDR2: KGHDR and SFDVKD. The CDR3 is 16 amino acids. CDR3 protein: CATGDTGLAGRNEQFF. As DNA, the CDR3 is TGTGCCACCGGTGATACCGGACTAGCGGGGCGCAATGAGCAGTTCTTC.

CDR3 in amino acids: CASSFVATLYGYTF. The CDR3 coding sequence is TGTGCCAGCAGCTTTGTTGCGACACTCTATGGCTACACCTTC. The chain couples TRBV12-1 to TRBJ1-2. TRBV12-1 is annotated as a pseudogene. CDR3 length: 14 amino acids.

This chain connects TRBV7-6 to TRBJ2-3; 8 bases fit TRBD1. The J call may be in error: the DNA end matches TRBJ2-7 better. In germline, CDR1 is SGHVS, CDR2 FNYEAQ. The CDR3 is made up of 15 amino acids. The CDR3, as DNA: TGTGCCAGCAGCTTAGGGGGGACAGGACCCTACGAGCAGTACTTC. Its protein is CASSLGGTGPYEQYF.

This rearrangement joins TRBV20-1 to TRBJ2-3, with D tentatively TRBD2 (6 bases). CDR3 length: 14 amino acids. CDR1 is DFQATT, CDR2 SNEGSKA, per germline (reference sequence). Trimming shortened V by 3 bases and J by 0 bases, and 10 bases separated the two germline ends. The CDR3, as DNA: TGCAGTGCTAGTCGGGAGCCTAGCACAGATACGCAGTATTTT. Translation gives CSASREPSTDTQYF.

This chain connects TRBV11-2 to TRBJ2-5; 11 bases agree with TRBD2. The J call may be faulty, since TRBJ2-1 better matches the DNA end. The length of the CDR3 is 23 residues. Germline V gives CDR1 SGHAT, CDR2 FQNNGV. CDR3 bases: TGTGCCAGCAGCCATCGCACTAGCGGGGGTTTTTTCGGAGTACTGTCGGGAGTAGATGAGCAGTTCTTC. Amino acids: CASSHRTSGGFFGVLSGVDEQFF.

The CDR3: CASSVDRGGTFTGELFF. Written as DNA, the CDR3 is TGTGCCAGCAGCGTAGACAGGGGAGGGACCTTCACCGGGGAGCTGTTTTTT. The J gene is TRBJ2-2, the V gene TRBV7-9, with D possibly being TRBD1 (8 bases). The CDR3 consists of 17 residues. Germline CDR1 and CDR2: SEHNR and FQNEAQ (reference sequence). V was cut by 5 bases and J by 4 bases, with 20 bases left in between.

DNA of the CDR3: TGTGCCAGCAGCCGACAGAGCTCCTACAATGAGCAGTTCTTC. Its translation: CASSRQSSYNEQFF. The chain employs TRBV7-3 and TRBJ2-1; the D gene is possibly TRBD1 (5 bases). Trimming pared 5 bases from V and 0 bases from J, leaving 8 bases between. The CDR3 runs to 14 residues. The germline V gene has CDR1 SGHTA and CDR2 FQGTGA. The whole variable domain, remainder taken from reference TRBV7-3 and TRBJ2-1, is GAGVSQTPSNKVTEKGKYVELRCDPISGHTALYWYRQSLGQGPEFLIYFQGTGAADDSGLPNDRFFAVRPEGSVSTLKIQRTERGDSAVYLCASSRQSSYNEQFFGPGTRLTVL.

The gene calls are TRBV29-1 and TRBJ2-7; the D gene is possibly TRBD1 (5 bases). CDR3 size: 12 residues. V lost 4 bases to trimming and J lost 4 bases, with 11 bases between them. CDR1 is SQVTM and CDR2 is ANQGSEA in the germline V gene. The CDR3 here is CSVGVRAYEQYF. The CDR3 bases are TGCAGCGTTGGTGTCAGGGCTTACGAGCAGTACTTC.

The chain links TRBV6-8 to TRBJ2-6, with D unresolved. The germline V and J ends were trimmed by 2 bases and 2 bases, with 13 bases remaining between them. This CDR3 has 17 amino acids. CDR1 and CDR2 (germline): MNHGY, SAAAGT. CDR3 sequence (DNA): TGTGCCAGCAGTTACGGCGCAGGTATAGCTGGGGCCAACGTCCTGACTTTC. This translates into CASSYGAGIAGANVLTF.

This clonotype was recorded at least ten times. The genes are TRBV6-1 and TRBJ2-3, with 8 nucleotides matching TRBD2. The CDR3 is made up of 16 amino acids. Trimming at V came to 7 bases and at J to 2 bases, leaving 11 bases not matched to a gene. Germline CDR1 MNHNS, CDR2 SASEGT. In DNA form, the CDR3 reads TGTGCCAGCAACTTGCTTGCTAGCGGGCCCACAGATACGCAGTATTTT. It codes for CASNLLASGPTDTQYF.

This clonotype was seen ten or more times. The chain combines TRBV6-1 with TRBJ1-4, with TRBD1 as a possible D gene (5 bases). Germline assignment: CDR1 MNHNS and CDR2 SASEGT. This CDR3 is built from 13 residues. Trimming cost V 6 bases and J 5 bases, with 10 bases left between them. In DNA form, the CDR3 reads TGTGCCAGCAGAGAGGGGCAGAATGAAAAACTGTTTTTT. It yields the protein CASREGQNEKLFF.

This clonotype was counted many times. Possible read error: a much larger clone is one base away. This chain connects TRBV11-3 to TRBJ2-7; 8 bases line up with TRBD2. From germline, CDR1 is SGHNT and CDR2 YENEEA. The V and J ends lost 4 bases and 7 bases, in that order; junction bases with no gene match: 15. The CDR3 is 16 residues long. CDR3 in DNA: TGTGCCAGCAGCTACATTAGCAGCGGGAGAAACGATGAGCAGTACTTC. It codes for CASSYISSGRNDEQYF.

This rearrangement joins TRBV6-1 to TRBJ2-2, with TRBD1 matching over 10 bases. This CDR3 spans 14 amino acids. The V gene end was trimmed by 7 bases and the J gene end by 9 bases; junction bases not matched to a gene: 8. Per germline, CDR1 MNHNS and CDR2 SASEGT. Here the CDR3 DNA reads TGTGCCAGCAACCCGGGACAGGGGATCCGGGAGCTGTTTTTT. This sequence encodes CASNPGQGIRELFF.